This T cell receptor (beta chain) is from a study of T cell repertoires in cytomegalovirus infection. About the study: Alongside well-studied HLA-B-restricted CMV epitopes, recently identified HLA-C-restricted CMV epitopes were also used.

Findings of the study overall: Clonotype analysis showed dominance of the ex vivo response by HLA-C-restricted CMV-specific TCR beta clonotypes.

TCRdb passed the reads through MiXCR, listing each CDR3 protein once. The table shows some 920,000 distinct CDR3 sequences, with about 33% occurring only once. As concerns this clonotype: The antigen remains undetermined. The CDR3 ends on some other residue instead of the conserved phenylalanine or tryptophan, so this is likely a read error.

The CDR3 consists of 16 residues. The J segment lost 0 bases and the V segment lost 4 bases, leaving 7 bases of the junction unmatched. Germline CDR1 and CDR2: SGHVT and SQSDAQ. Material: cultured CD8+ T cells from PBMCs, obtained from culture after CMV antigen stimulation. The chain combines TRBV7-4 with TRBJ1-2, with 8 bases identical to TRBD1. The receptor was derived from a human donor in good health (CMV status not recorded). Some clones in this sample may be carry-over from other donors' samples. The CDR3 protein is CASSSVSGGPNYGYTI. The CDR3 DNA reads TGTGCCAGCAGCTCCGTGTCAGGGGGCCCTAACTATGGCTACACCATC.